The entry below describes one TCR beta chain. The source of the sample is a study of radiotherapy plus CTLA-4 blockade in lung cancer. Only in-frame clones appear in the TCRdb table, and some are missing; sequencing was by immunoSEQ multiplex PCR. The data show around 44,000 clones, 70% to 90% seen once. Sequences were derived from peripheral blood, sampled from a patient treated with radiotherapy plus ipilimumab. This sequence originates from a human donor with non-small cell lung cancer that progressed on radiotherapy plus ipilimumab. Some clones in this sample may be carry-over from other donors' samples.

CDR3 loop: CASSPGTDYGYTF. In DNA, the CDR3 is TGTGCCAGCAGCCCCGGGACAGACTATGGCTACACCTTC. The chain couples TRBV14 to TRBJ1-2; 7 nucleotides align to TRBD1. V dropped 4 bases and J dropped 3; count of bases not matched to a gene: 2. CDR1 is SGHDN, CDR2 FVKESK, per germline. The CDR3 totals 13 residues.